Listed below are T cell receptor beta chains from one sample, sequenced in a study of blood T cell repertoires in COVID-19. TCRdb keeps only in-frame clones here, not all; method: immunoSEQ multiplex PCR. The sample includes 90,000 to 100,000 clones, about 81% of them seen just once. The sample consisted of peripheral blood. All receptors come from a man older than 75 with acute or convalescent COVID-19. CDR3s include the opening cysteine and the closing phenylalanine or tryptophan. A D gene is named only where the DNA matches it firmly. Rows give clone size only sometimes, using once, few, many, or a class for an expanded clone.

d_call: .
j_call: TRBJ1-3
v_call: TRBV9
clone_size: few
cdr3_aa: CASSVVGGTGNTIYF
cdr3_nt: TGTGCCAGCAGCGTAGTGGGGGGGACTGGAAACACCATATATTTT

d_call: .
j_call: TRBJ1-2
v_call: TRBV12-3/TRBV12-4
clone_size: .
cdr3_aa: CASSPQGFGYTF
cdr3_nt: TGTGCCAGCAGTCCTCAGGGGTTTGGCTACACCTTC

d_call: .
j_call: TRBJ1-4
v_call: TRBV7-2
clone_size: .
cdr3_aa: CASSLLTSGAEKLFF
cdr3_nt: TGTGCCAGCAGCTTACTAACGTCAGGGGCGGAAAAACTGTTTTTT

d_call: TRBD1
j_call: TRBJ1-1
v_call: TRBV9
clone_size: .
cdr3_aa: CASSRQGENTEAFF
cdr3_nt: TGTGCCAGCAGCCGACAGGGGGAGAACACTGAAGCTTTCTTT

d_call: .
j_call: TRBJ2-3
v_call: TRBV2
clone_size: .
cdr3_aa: CASRGTWGTDTQYF
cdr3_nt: TGTGCCAGCAGGGGGACTTGGGGCACAGATACGCAGTATTTT

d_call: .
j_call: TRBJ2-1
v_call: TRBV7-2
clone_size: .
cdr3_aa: CASSSGQGSYNEQFF
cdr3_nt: TGTGCCAGCAGCTCTGGGCAGGGGTCCTACAATGAGCAGTTCTTC

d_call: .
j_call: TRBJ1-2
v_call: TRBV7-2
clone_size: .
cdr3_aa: CASRADGYGNYGYTF
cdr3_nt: TGTGCCAGCAGGGCTGACGGGTATGGGAACTATGGCTACACCTTC

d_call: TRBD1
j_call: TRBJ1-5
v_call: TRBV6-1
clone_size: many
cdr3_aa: CASSDGAGGNQPQHF
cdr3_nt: TGTGCCAGCAGTGACGGGGCAGGGGGGAACCAGCCCCAGCATTTT

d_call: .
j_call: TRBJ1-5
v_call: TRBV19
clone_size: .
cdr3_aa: CASSISANSNQPQHF
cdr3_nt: TGTGCCAGTAGTATCTCCGCGAATAGCAATCAGCCCCAGCATTTT

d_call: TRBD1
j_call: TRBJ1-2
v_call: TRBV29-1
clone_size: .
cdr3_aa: CSVDTGGRSYGYTF
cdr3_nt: TGCAGCGTGGATACAGGGGGCAGGAGCTATGGCTACACCTTC

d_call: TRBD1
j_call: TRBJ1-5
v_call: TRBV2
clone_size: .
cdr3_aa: CASSQGASNQPQHF
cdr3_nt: TGTGCCAGCAGCCAGGGGGCCAGCAATCAGCCCCAGCATTTT

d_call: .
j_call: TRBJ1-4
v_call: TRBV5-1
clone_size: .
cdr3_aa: CASSGTLGNEKLFF
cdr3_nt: TGCGCCAGCTCGGGGACATTGGGCAATGAAAAACTGTTTTTT

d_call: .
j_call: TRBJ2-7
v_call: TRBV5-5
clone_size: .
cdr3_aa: CASSTTTYEQYF
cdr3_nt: TGTGCCAGCAGCACAACAACCTACGAGCAGTACTTC

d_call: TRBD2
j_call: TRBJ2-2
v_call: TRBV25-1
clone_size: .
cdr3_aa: CASGLAGVSGELFF
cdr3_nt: TGTGCCTCGGGACTAGCGGGAGTGTCAGGGGAGCTGTTTTTT

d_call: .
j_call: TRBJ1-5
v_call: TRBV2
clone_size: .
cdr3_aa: CASSERVDQPQHF
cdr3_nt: TGTGCCAGCAGTGAGAGGGTGGATCAGCCCCAGCATTTT

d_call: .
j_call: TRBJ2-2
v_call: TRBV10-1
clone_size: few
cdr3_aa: CASSESLGANTGELFF
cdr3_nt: TGCGCCAGCAGTGAGTCGCTGGGAGCGAACACCGGGGAGCTGTTTTTT

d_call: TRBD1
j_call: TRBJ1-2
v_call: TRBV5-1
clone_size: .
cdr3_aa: CASSLGTGHGYTF
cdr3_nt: TGCGCCAGCAGCCTTGGGACAGGGCATGGCTACACCTTC

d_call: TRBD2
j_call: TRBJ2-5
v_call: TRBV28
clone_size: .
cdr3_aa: CASSLASGGQETQYF
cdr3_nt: TGTGCCAGCAGTTTAGCTAGCGGGGGACAAGAGACCCAGTACTTC

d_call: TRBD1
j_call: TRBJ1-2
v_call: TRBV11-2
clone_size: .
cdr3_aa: CASSSLTGARYGYTF
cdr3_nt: TGTGCCAGCAGCTCCCTAACAGGGGCGAGGTATGGCTACACCTTC

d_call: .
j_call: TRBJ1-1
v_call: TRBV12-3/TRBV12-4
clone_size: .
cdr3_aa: CASRQGSNTEAFF
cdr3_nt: TGTGCCAGCAGACAGGGCTCGAACACTGAAGCTTTCTTT

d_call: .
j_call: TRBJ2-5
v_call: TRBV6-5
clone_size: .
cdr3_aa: CASTSMRTQYF
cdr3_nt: TGTGCCAGCACAAGTATGCGGACCCAGTACTTC

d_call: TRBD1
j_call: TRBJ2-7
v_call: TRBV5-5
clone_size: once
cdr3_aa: CASSLGTGPYEQYF
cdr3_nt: TGTGCCAGCAGCTTGGGGACAGGGCCATACGAGCAGTACTTC

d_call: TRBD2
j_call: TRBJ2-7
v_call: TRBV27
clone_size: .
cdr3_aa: CASTKAGVPYEQYF
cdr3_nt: TGTGCCAGCACAAAAGCGGGGGTACCCTACGAGCAGTACTTC

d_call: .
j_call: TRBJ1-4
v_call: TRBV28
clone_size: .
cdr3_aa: CASSLGGVGEKLFF
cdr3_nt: TGTGCCAGCAGCCTGGGGGGGGTCGGGGAAAAACTGTTTTTT

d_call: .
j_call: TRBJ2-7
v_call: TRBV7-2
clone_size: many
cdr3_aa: CASSLARDHEQYF
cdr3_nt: TGTGCCAGCAGCTTAGCGCGGGACCACGAGCAGTACTTC

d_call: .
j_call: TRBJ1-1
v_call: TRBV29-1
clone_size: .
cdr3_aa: CSVVARVNTEAFF
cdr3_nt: TGCAGCGTTGTGGCCAGGGTGAACACTGAAGCTTTCTTT

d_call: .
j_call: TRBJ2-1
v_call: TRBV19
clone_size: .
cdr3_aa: CASSIVGGRNEQFF
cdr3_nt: TGTGCCAGTAGTATAGTAGGAGGTCGCAATGAGCAGTTCTTC

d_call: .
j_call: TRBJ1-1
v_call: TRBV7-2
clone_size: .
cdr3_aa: CASSYTVNTEAFF
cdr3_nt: TGTGCCAGCAGCTACACAGTGAACACTGAAGCTTTCTTT

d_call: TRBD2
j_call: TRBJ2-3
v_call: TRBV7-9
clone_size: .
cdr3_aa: CASSLASGGAGTDTQYF
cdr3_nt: TGTGCCAGCAGCTTAGCTAGCGGGGGGGCGGGCACAGATACGCAGTATTTT

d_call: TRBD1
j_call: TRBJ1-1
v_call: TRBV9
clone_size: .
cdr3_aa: CASSSDRVQPRNTEAFF
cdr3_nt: TGTGCCAGCAGCTCAGACAGGGTACAGCCTCGGAACACTGAAGCTTTCTTT

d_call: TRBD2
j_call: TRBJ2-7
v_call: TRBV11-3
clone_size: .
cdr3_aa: CASSGAGLAGVVEQYF
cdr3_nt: TGTGCCAGCAGCGGAGCTGGACTAGCGGGAGTAGTCGAGCAGTACTTC

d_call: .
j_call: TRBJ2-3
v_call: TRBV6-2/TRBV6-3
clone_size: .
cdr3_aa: CASSYAPLVTGVGTDTQYF
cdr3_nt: TGTGCCAGCAGTTACGCTCCCCTAGTTACAGGAGTAGGCACAGATACGCAGTATTTT

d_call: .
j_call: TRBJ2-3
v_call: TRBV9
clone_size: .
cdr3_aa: CASSPGHGSGTQYF
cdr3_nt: TGTGCCAGCAGCCCGGGACACGGATCGGGTACGCAGTATTTT

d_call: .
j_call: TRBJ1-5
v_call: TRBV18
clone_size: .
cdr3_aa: CASSAQASNQPQHF
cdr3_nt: TGTGCCAGCTCAGCTCAAGCTAGCAATCAGCCCCAGCATTTT

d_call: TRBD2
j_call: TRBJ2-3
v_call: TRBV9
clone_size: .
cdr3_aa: CASSLSGLYADTQYF
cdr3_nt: TGTGCCAGCAGCCTTAGCGGGTTATATGCAGATACGCAGTATTTT

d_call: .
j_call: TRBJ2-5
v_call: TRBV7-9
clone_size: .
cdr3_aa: CASSLAPGSQETQYF
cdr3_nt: TGTGCCAGCAGCTTAGCGCCAGGCAGTCAAGAGACCCAGTACTTC

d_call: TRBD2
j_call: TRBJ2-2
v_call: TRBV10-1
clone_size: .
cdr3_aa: CASSDGAGGTGELFF
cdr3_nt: TGCGCCAGCAGTGATGGCGCGGGAGGGACCGGGGAGCTGTTTTTT

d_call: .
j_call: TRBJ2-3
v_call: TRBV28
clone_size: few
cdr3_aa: CASSDPLSATDTQYF
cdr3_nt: TGTGCCAGCAGCGACCCCTTGAGCGCCACAGATACGCAGTATTTT

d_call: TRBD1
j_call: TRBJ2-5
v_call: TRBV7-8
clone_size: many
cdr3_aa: CASRYTGEETQYF
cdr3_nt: TGTGCCAGCAGGTATACAGGGGAAGAGACCCAGTACTTC

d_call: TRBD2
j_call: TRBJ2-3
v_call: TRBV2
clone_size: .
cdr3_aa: CASRVAGGATDTQYF
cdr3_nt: TGTGCCAGCAGGGTAGCGGGGGGCGCCACAGATACGCAGTATTTT